The 14 T cell receptor beta chains given below trace back to one sample, sequenced in a study of technical replicates of blood from a few donors. Some clones are missing from TCRdb's copy, which holds only in-frame ones; the method was immunoSEQ multiplex PCR. The table shows 75,000 to 100,000 clones, with approximately 94% occurring only once. The sequenced material came from T cells isolated from PBMCs. These receptors all stem from a human donor in good health.

This chain uses TRBV27 with TRBJ2-3; D is uncertain. V shed 1 base and J shed 2 bases, with 16 bases lying between them. Per the germline V gene, CDR1 is MNHEY and CDR2 is SMNVEV (reference sequence). The CDR3 covers 17 residues. The CDR3 sequence: CASSLLGQALNTDTQYF. CDR3 in DNA: TGTGCCAGCAGTTTATTGGGTCAGGCACTGAACACAGATACGCAGTATTTT.

The rearrangement joins TRBV4-2 to TRBJ1-5; D is unresolved. The CDR3 is made up of 17 amino acids. CDR1 and CDR2 from the germline V gene are LGHNA and YNFKEQ. Trimming left V 0 bases short and J 6 bases short, with 18 bases between. The CDR3: CASSQDRLGGRSQPQHF. CDR3 DNA sequence: TGTGCCAGCAGCCAAGACCGATTGGGAGGGAGGAGTCAGCCCCAGCATTTT.

This sequence joins TRBV29-1 and TRBJ2-1; D is possibly TRBD2 (6 bases). Per the germline V gene, CDR1 is SQVTM and CDR2 is ANQGSEA. Trimming shortened V by 1 base and J by 0 bases, and 13 bases separated the two germline ends. The CDR3 spans 16 residues. The CDR3 coding sequence is TGCAGCGTTGAAGGGGGGGTGGGGAGCTCCTACAATGAGCAGTTCTTC. It encodes CSVEGGVGSSYNEQFF.

This clone was counted once. The rearrangement uses TRBV5-1 and TRBJ1-1; maybe TRBD1 (5 bases). Trimming left V 0 bases short and J 6 bases short, with 12 bases between. The germline gives CDR1 SGHRS, CDR2 YFSETQ. The CDR3 has 14 amino acids. The CDR3 DNA sequence: TGCGCCAGCAGCTTGGCAGGCAGGGCCCCTGAAGCTTTCTTT. This codes for CASSLAGRAPEAFF.

This clone was counted only a few times. This rearrangement joins TRBV18 to TRBJ1-1; TRBD1 aligns across 8 bases. J lost 0 bases, V lost 6 bases, and 0 bases had no gene match. The germline V gene has CDR1 KGHSH and CDR2 LQKENI. This CDR3 has 13 amino acids. The CDR3 DNA is TGTGCCAGCTCGGGACAGGTGAACACTGAAGCTTTCTTT. Translation: CASSGQVNTEAFF.

The chain is built from TRBV5-1 and TRBJ2-1; TRBD1 matches at 10 bases. CDR3 length: 15 amino acids. Germline V gene lookup returns CDR1 SGHRS and CDR2 YFSETQ. After removal of 4 bases from V and 8 bases from J, the junction contained 9 bases not matched to a gene. The CDR3 coding sequence is TGCGCCAGCAGCCGGACGGGACAGGGGTTTGATGAGCAGTTCTTC. Amino acids: CASSRTGQGFDEQFF.

V and J are TRBV15 and TRBJ2-4, with D uncertain. The CDR3 loop spans 16 amino acids. CDR1 is LNHNV and CDR2 is YYDKDF in the germline V gene (reference sequence). Trimming took 0 bases from V and 0 from J, leaving 9 bases between them. The DNA for the CDR3 is TGTGCCACCAGCAGAGATCGAGTTCTAGCCAAAAACATTCAGTACTTC. This translates into CATSRDRVLAKNIQYF.

The chain has TRBV10-2 and TRBJ2-7; 8 bases match TRBD1. Germline V gene data show CDR1 as WSHSY and CDR2 as SAAADI. Trimming removed 4 bases from V and 6 bases from J; junction bases left unmatched: 8. The CDR3 covers 14 residues. The CDR3 region is CASSVGRGHGEQYF. The CDR3 nucleotides are TGCGCCAGCAGTGTGGGCAGGGGGCATGGCGAGCAGTACTTC.

DNA for the CDR3: TGTGCCAGCAGGCTGACAGGGGTAGGCTACGAGCAGTACTTC. This gives the protein CASRLTGVGYEQYF. The rearrangement links TRBV5-6 to TRBJ2-7; the match to TRBD1 covers 8 bases. V trimming: 5 bases; J trimming: 3 bases; junction bases outside the gene matches: 7. Germline lookup yields CDR1 SGHDT and CDR2 YYEEEE. This CDR3 contains 14 residues.

CDR3 loop: CASSGRTGVHEKLFF. The CDR3 DNA reads TGTGCCAGCAGCGGGCGGACAGGGGTCCACGAAAAACTGTTTTTT. The rearrangement uses TRBV11-3 and TRBJ1-4; 9 bases align to TRBD1. The V segment lost 5 bases and the J segment 8 bases; nucleotides outside the gene matches: 9. This CDR3 comprises 15 residues. Germline CDR1 reads SGHNT; CDR2 reads YENEEA. The whole variable domain, remainder taken from reference TRBV11-3 and TRBJ1-4, is EAGVVQSPRYKIIEKKQPVAFWCNPISGHNTLYWYLQNLGQGPELLIRYENEEAVDDSQLPKDRFSAERLKGVDSTLKIQPAELGDSAVYLCASSGRTGVHEKLFFGSGTQLSVL.

The chain recombines TRBV28 with TRBJ1-5, with D maybe TRBD1 (5 bases). This CDR3 contains 17 residues. CDR1 and CDR2 from the germline V gene are MDHEN and SYDVKM. Trimming shortened V by 6 bases and J by 2 bases, and 20 bases separated the two germline ends. This chain's CDR3 is CASSPPVQGRGNQPQHF. CDR3 in DNA: TGTGCCAGCAGCCCCCCCGTCCAGGGAAGAGGCAATCAGCCCCAGCATTTT.

The CDR3: CASSFTGTGELFF. For the CDR3, the DNA is TGTGCCAGCAGTTTCACGGGAACCGGGGAGCTGTTTTTT. The chain is built from TRBV27 and TRBJ2-2; D is possibly TRBD2 (5 bases). Trimming pared 3 bases from V and 5 bases from J, leaving 7 bases between. CDR3 length: 13 residues. The germline V gene has CDR1 MNHEY and CDR2 SMNVEV (reference sequence).

The CDR3 here is CASSLAQAEETQYF. In DNA, the CDR3 is TGCGCCAGCAGCTTGGCCCAAGCCGAAGAGACCCAGTACTTC. This rearrangement joins TRBV5-1 to TRBJ2-5; no clear D. V lost 0 bases and J lost 3, with 9 bases in between. Germline CDR1 is SGHRS and CDR2 is YFSETQ. The CDR3 is 14 residues long.

The chain uses TRBV6-1 and TRBJ1-3; D is unresolved. CDR1 is MNHNS, CDR2 SASEGT, per germline. The V and J ends lost 1 base and 4 bases respectively, with 11 bases between them. CDR3 length equals 15 residues. CDR3 residues: CASSEELVAGNTIYF. CDR3 bases: TGTGCCAGCAGTGAAGAGCTAGTGGCAGGAAACACCATATATTTT.